This entry lists 7 T cell receptor beta chains sequenced from one sample in a study of T cells in Graves' hyperthyroidism and ophthalmopathy. Using RNA transcripts as the source, TCR beta CDR3 regions were amplified. During a first-round RT-PCR of the TCR CDR3, the HTBI primer set was used. TCRdb reanalysed the multiplex PCR reads using MiXCR and keeps one entry per CDR3 protein. The repertoire includes hundreds of thousands of distinct CDR3 sequences, 38% of them detected once, and 8.9% sits in the top ten. Sequencing was carried out using blood. The source of these receptors is a young man with Graves' hyperthyroidism.

The sample holds many counts of this clonotype. J is TRBJ2-7 and V is TRBV15; 7 nucleotides align to TRBD1. The CDR3 is 14 residues long. Trimming cost V 3 bases and J 5 bases; bases outside gene matches: 7. Germline values: CDR1 LNHNV, CDR2 YYDKDF (reference sequence). The CDR3 sequence is CATSRTGSIDEQYF. The CDR3 DNA reads as TGTGCCACCAGCAGGACAGGGAGCATCGACGAGCAGTACTTC. The variable domain in full, completed from reference TRBV15 and TRBJ2-7, reads DAMVIQNPRYQVTQFGKPVTLSCSQTLNHNVMYWYQQKSSQAPKLLFHYYDKDFNNEADTPDNFQSRRPNTSFCFLDIRSPGLGDTAMYLCATSRTGSIDEQYFGPGTRLTVT.

About this clonotype: At one of its ends the junction is not consistent with the germline gene, which may arise from a read error. This chain connects TRBV7-9 to TRBJ1-1; unclear D gene. The CDR3 runs to 14 residues. Germline V gene sequence: CDR1 SEHNR, CDR2 FQNEAQ (reference sequence). The CDR3 loop reads CVSSLGSMNTEAFF. The DNA of the CDR3 is TGTGTCAGCAGCTTGGGCTCTATGAACACTGAAGCTTTCTTT.

This clonotype was counted at least ten times. The rearrangement uses TRBV29-1 and TRBJ1-6, with D possibly matching TRBD1 (5 bases). Germline V gene data show CDR1 as SQVTM and CDR2 as ANQGSEA. Trimming shortened V by 7 bases and J by 0 bases, and 7 bases separated the two germline ends. CDR3 size: 13 residues. CDR3 in DNA: TGCAGCGCGACAGACTCCTATAATTCACCCCTCCACTTT. It translates to CSATDSYNSPLHF. Filled out from reference TRBV29-1 and TRBJ1-6, the complete variable domain reads SAVISQKPSRDICQRGTSLTIQCQVDSQVTMMFWYRQQPGQSLTLIATANQGSEATYESGFVIDKFPISRPNLTFSTLTVSNMSPEDSSIYLCSATDSYNSPLHFGNGTRLTVT.

This clonotype was seen a handful of times. The genes are TRBV20-1 and TRBJ2-2; D perhaps matches TRBD1 (5 bases). From germline, CDR1 is DFQATT and CDR2 SNEGSKA (reference sequence). Trimming stripped 6 bases from V and 0 bases from J, with 11 bases between. CDR3 size: 14 residues. The CDR3 loop reads CSAVDRANTGELFF. CDR3 nucleotides: TGCAGTGCCGTCGACAGAGCGAACACCGGGGAGCTGTTTTTT.

Worth noting for this clonotype: Possible read error: a much larger clone is one base away. V usage is TRBV10-3 and J usage is TRBJ1-5; D ambiguous. This CDR3 has 12 residues. Trimming removed 4 bases from V and 4 bases from J, with 5 bases in between. CDR1 is ENHRY and CDR2 is SYGVKD in the germline V gene. CDR3 region: CAISGRNQPQHF. For the CDR3, the DNA is TGTGCCATCAGTGGCAGGAATCAGCCCCAGCATTTT.

J is TRBJ2-2 and V is TRBV19; 9 bases line up with TRBD2. This CDR3 is built from 16 residues. Trimming at V came to 4 bases and at J to 0 bases, leaving 3 bases not matched to a gene. Germline-derived CDR1 and CDR2 are LNHDA and SQIVND (reference sequence). CDR3 amino acids: CASSTSSGANTGELFF. CDR3 coding DNA: TGTGCCAGTAGTACCTCTAGCGGGGCGAACACCGGGGAGCTGTTTTTT. The whole variable domain, filled in from reference TRBV19 and TRBJ2-2, reads DGGITQSPKYLFRKEGQNVTLSCEQNLNHDAMYWYRQDPGQGLRLIYYSQIVNDFQKGDIAEGYSVSREKKESFPLTVTSAQKNPTAFYLCASSTSSGANTGELFFGEGSRLTVL.

This rearrangement joins TRBV7-8 to TRBJ1-3; D not certain. Trimming left V 5 bases short and J 4 bases short, with 15 bases between. The CDR3 length is 15 residues. Germline CDR1 reads SGHVS; CDR2 reads FQNEAQ. CDR3 sequence (DNA): TGTGCCAGCAGCCAATTCCGGGATTCGGGAAACACCATATATTTT. This gives the protein CASSQFRDSGNTIYF.